Sequencing of this T cell receptor (beta chain) was carried out in a study of cytomegalovirus exposure and HLA in healthy donors. Study overall: Membership in the Caucasian-associated ancestry cluster was found for 81% of 300 to 500 genotyped donors. Study-level points and caveats: In vitro confirmation showed three CMV-associated chains to be CMV antigen specific. As a later analysis showed, several of the most significant clusters appeared to be linked to common viral pathogens.

On this clone: Its specificity is not known.

Donors had nominal health at sampling but likely had unrecorded immune exposures. Vbeta (60) and Jbeta (13) primers were used in the PCR. Repertoires were generated with immunoSEQ multiplex PCR, while TCRdb's copy carries only in-frame clones and drops some. The sample has some 150,000 clones; around 79% are singletons. The CDR3 totals 15 residues. V shed 0 bases and J 8 bases; nucleotides not matched to a gene: 7. CDR1 is MNHNS, CDR2 SASEGT, per germline. The chain recombines TRBV6-1 with TRBJ1-2; 9 bases map to TRBD1. The sequence was obtained from a human donor in good health. The sample taken for sequencing was PBMCs. The CDR3: CASSEATGGYGGYTF. In DNA, the CDR3 is TGTGCCAGCAGTGAAGCTACAGGGGGCTATGGGGGCTACACCTTC.